Included here is one TCR beta chain sequence, with context. Its antigen is not known. V gave up 5 bases and J gave up 8 bases, with 9 bases separating them. The CDR3 is made up of 11 amino acids. Germline V gives CDR1 SNHLY, CDR2 FYNNEI. The data stem from a study of neoadjuvant anti-PD-1 for oral cavity cancer. Study information: Around day 43, patients without progression received a fourth nivolumab dose before surgery.

Regarding the study as a whole: Treg/Th17 ratio rose with pretreatment blood and fell with post-treatment tumor TCRbeta clonality.

The patients had HPV-negative, locally advanced oral cavity squamous cell carcinoma. No culture or expansion preceded analysis of these blood cells. The assay was immunoSEQ multiplex PCR, and TCRdb's table has in-frame clones only and misses some. This repertoire shows some 6,200 clones, approximately 69% found once; its top ten account for around 2.8%. This clonotype originated in a person aged 35-79 years with oral cavity squamous cell carcinoma. V usage is TRBV2 and J usage is TRBJ1-2; D gene ambiguous. The source was PBMCs, collected before nivolumab (anti-PD-1) treatment. CDR3 sequence reads: CASSPGYGYTF. For the CDR3, the DNA is TGTGCCAGCAGTCCCGGATACGGCTACACCTTC.